Following are 11 T cell receptor beta chains from one sample sequenced in a study of blood T cells in healthy people across ages (dated by TCRdb to between 2014 and 2017). The library was made by 5' RACE. The sequencer listed for this sample is Illumina HiSeq 2500. A second PCR of about 6 to 11 cycles was performed with a sample-barcoded 5' primer and a J-beta primer mix. TCRdb reanalyzed the raw reads on its own, using fastp at Q25 for trimming and MiXCR for clone calling, and kept in-frame beta chains. One record per CDR3 amino acid sequence lists the most common genes and DNA. In this sample the table shows about 590,000 distinct CDR3 sequences, less than 35% of which occur a single time. Clones ranked in the top ten supply 15% to 18% of the sample. Sequenced: blood. These receptors originate from a woman at least 80 years old in good health.

This clonotype was observed a handful of times. The CDR3 DNA reads as TGCAGTGCTAGAGATCAGACGGCGGGGGCCTACAATGAGCAGTACTTC. This translates into CSARDQTAGAYNEQYF. V usage is TRBV20-1 and J usage is TRBJ2-5, with D perhaps matching TRBD2 (7 bases). CDR1 is DFQATT and CDR2 is SNEGSKA in the germline V gene (reference sequence). Trimming pared 0 bases from V and 11 bases from J, leaving 25 bases between. The CDR3 is 16 amino acids.

This clonotype has a count of ten or more. The V and J genes are TRBV29-1 and TRBJ2-3, with 13 bases that match TRBD2. J lost 1 base, V lost 7 bases, and 5 bases had no gene match. The CDR3 runs to 15 residues. The V gene's germline CDR1 is SQVTM and CDR2 ANQGSEA. The CDR3 is CSARLAGGRTDTQYF. The CDR3 bases are TGCAGCGCCCGACTAGCGGGGGGTCGCACAGATACGCAGTATTTT.

This chain uses TRBV13 with TRBJ2-7; 7 positions agree with TRBD2. This CDR3 spans 16 amino acids. Germline V lookup: CDR1 PRHDT, CDR2 FYEKMQ (reference sequence). J gave up 1 base and V 4 bases, and 10 bases lay outside the gene matches. The CDR3 protein is CASSSLGAGPSYEQYF. CDR3 sequence (DNA): TGTGCCAGCAGCTCCCTAGGAGCGGGGCCTTCCTACGAGCAGTACTTC.

There are many counts of this clonotype. The chain combines TRBV5-1 with TRBJ2-3; D might be TRBD2 (5 bases). The CDR3 spans 15 residues. Germline V gene lookup returns CDR1 SGHRS and CDR2 YFSETQ. The V end lost 0 bases, the J end lost 3 bases, and 11 bases lay between the germline ends. The CDR3 spells CASSLDGVGTDTQYF. The CDR3 DNA reads TGCGCCAGCAGCTTGGACGGGGTGGGGACAGATACGCAGTATTTT.

V gene TRBV30 combines with J gene TRBJ1-5, with 8 bases fitting TRBD1. This CDR3 is built from 14 residues. The junction had 7 bases not matched to a gene; V was cut back by 3 bases and J by 6 bases. Per the germline V gene, CDR1 is GTSNPN and CDR2 is SVGIG (reference sequence). The CDR3 DNA sequence: TGTGCCTGGAGACCGACAGGGGAGGCTCAGCCCCAGCATTTT. Its translation is CAWRPTGEAQPQHF.

Ten or more counts support this clonotype. The gene calls are TRBV12-3 or TRBV12-4 and TRBJ2-7, with a weak D call TRBD1 (6 bases). Trimming shortened V by 6 bases and J by 5 bases, and 14 bases separated the two germline ends. The CDR3 length is 13 residues. CDR3 nucleotides: TGTGCCAGCAGAAGGACAGTGCTGCACGAGCAGTACTTC. Translation: CASRRTVLHEQYF.

This clonotype was counted many times. The rearrangement links TRBV6-2 or TRBV6-3 to TRBJ1-1; maybe TRBD1 (5 bases). This CDR3 is 13 amino acids long. V lost 2 bases and J 1 base, leaving 5 bases between the germline ends. Germline lookup yields CDR1 MNHEY and CDR2 SVGEGT. Written as DNA, the CDR3 is TGTGCCAGCAGTTACACAGGGAACACTGAAGCTTTCTTT. This sequence encodes CASSYTGNTEAFF.

This clonotype was seen only once. The genes are TRBV20-1 and TRBJ2-7; 11 nucleotides line up with TRBD2. This CDR3 has 16 residues. Germline lookup yields CDR1 DFQATT and CDR2 SNEGSKA (reference sequence). After removal of 0 bases from V and 5 bases from J, the junction contained 9 bases not matched to a gene. CDR3 sequence: CSARDPYLAGGNEQYF. CDR3 nucleotide sequence: TGCAGTGCTAGAGATCCTTATCTAGCGGGAGGCAACGAGCAGTACTTC.

This clonotype was counted ten times or more. The chain employs TRBV20-1 and TRBJ1-2, with TRBD1 matching 9 bases. J was trimmed by 8 bases and V by 5 bases; bases with no gene match: 12. The CDR3 is 14 residues long. Germline V gives CDR1 DFQATT, CDR2 SNEGSKA (reference sequence). The CDR3 DNA is TGCAGTGCTCTCGGACAGGGGAATTCTCGGGGCTACACCTTC. The encoded protein is CSALGQGNSRGYTF.

This chain joins TRBV7-9 and TRBJ1-3; a possible D gene is TRBD1 (5 bases). From germline, CDR1 is SEHNR and CDR2 FQNEAQ (reference sequence). Trimming removed 1 base from V and 0 bases from J, with 10 bases in between. The CDR3 has 16 residues. The CDR3 loop reads CASSLVAGGSGNTIYF. In DNA form, the CDR3 reads TGTGCCAGCAGCTTAGTAGCCGGGGGCTCTGGAAACACCATATATTTT.

A few counts support this clonotype. V and J are TRBV25-1 and TRBJ2-3; 10 nucleotides align to TRBD2. V shed 8 bases, J shed 6 bases, and the junction held 11 bases outside the gene matches. Germline-derived CDR1 and CDR2 are MGHDK and SYGVNS. The CDR3 runs 15 residues. The CDR3 region is CASSVASGGRDTQYF. The CDR3, as DNA: TGTGCCAGCTCTGTCGCTAGCGGGGGACGGGATACGCAGTATTTT.